This T cell receptor beta chain stems from a study of T cell changes during pregnancy in multiple sclerosis. Trimming stripped 5 bases from V and 7 bases from J, with 18 bases between. The CDR3 consists of 16 residues. The germline gives CDR1 LNHDA, CDR2 SQIVND (reference sequence). Only in-frame clones appear in the TCRdb table, and some are missing; sequencing was by immunoSEQ multiplex PCR. The sample yields some 100,000 clones, more than 90% seen once. V gene TRBV19 combines with J gene TRBJ1-6; D possibly corresponds to TRBD1 (6 bases). Material: peripheral blood, obtained in the second trimester of pregnancy. This clonotype originated in a female donor with multiple sclerosis, enrolled in a pregnancy study. The CDR3 is CASSLPGRTANSPLHF. Here the CDR3 DNA reads TGTGCCAGTAGTTTGCCGGGACGGACAGCAAATTCACCCCTCCACTTT.